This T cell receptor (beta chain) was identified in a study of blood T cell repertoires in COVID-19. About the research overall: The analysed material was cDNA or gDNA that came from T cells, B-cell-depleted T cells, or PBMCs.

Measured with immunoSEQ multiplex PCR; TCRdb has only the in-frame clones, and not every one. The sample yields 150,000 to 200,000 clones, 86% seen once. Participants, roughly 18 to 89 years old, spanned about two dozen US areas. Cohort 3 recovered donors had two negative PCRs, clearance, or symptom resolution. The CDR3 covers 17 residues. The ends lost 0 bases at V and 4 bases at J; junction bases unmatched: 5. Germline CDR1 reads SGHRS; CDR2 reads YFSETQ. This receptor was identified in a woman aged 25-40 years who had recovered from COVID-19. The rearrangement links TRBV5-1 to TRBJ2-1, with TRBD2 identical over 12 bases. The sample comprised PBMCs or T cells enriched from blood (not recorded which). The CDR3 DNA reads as TGCGCCAGCAGCTTGGCCGCCGGACTAGCGGGGTACAATGAGCAGTTCTTC. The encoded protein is CASSLAAGLAGYNEQFF.